This T cell receptor beta chain was profiled in a study of T cell repertoires in cytomegalovirus infection. Note on this clonotype: Its antigen is as yet unknown.

Deletions cut 9 bases from V and 0 bases from J, with 8 bases between. The CDR3 sequence is 12 residues long. Germline V lookup: CDR1 LNHDA, CDR2 SQIVND (reference sequence). TCRdb re-derived calls from the reads in MiXCR, one entry per CDR3 protein. The repertoire has about half a million distinct CDR3 sequences, 33% of them found once; the top ten carry about a sixth. The TCR was taken from a human donor in good health (CMV status not recorded). Some clones in this sample may be carry-over from other donors' samples. Material: cultured PBMCs, obtained from culture after CMV antigen stimulation. The chain carries TRBV19 and TRBJ2-5; a weak D match, TRBD1 (6 bases). The CDR3 sequence is CASGQNQETQYF. CDR3 nucleotide sequence: TGTGCCAGCGGACAGAACCAAGAGACCCAGTACTTC.